The text below deals with one T cell receptor (beta chain). The antigen is unknown. Germline CDR1 and CDR2: MDHEN and SYDVKM. The CDR3 has 14 amino acids. V was cut by 3 bases and J by 5 bases, with 14 bases left in between. Only in-frame clones appear in the TCRdb table, and some are missing; sequencing was by immunoSEQ multiplex PCR. The sample includes about 94,000 clones, around nine tenths of them seen just once. The sample is drawn from a study of T cell responses to AZD1222 COVID-19 vaccine. General study findings and limits: Among the donors, most were white British and more were female, and clonal diversity was possibly underestimated. Samples come after the peak T cell response, not at day 14. Reportedly, close to half of spike-specific TCRs are directed against unmutated variant regions.

This receptor was taken from an adult who received the AZD1222 COVID-19 vaccine. This sample comprised peripheral blood, obtained 28 days after the second AZD1222 dose. The chain carries TRBV28 and TRBJ2-7; possibly TRBD1 for D (5 bases). CDR3 amino acids: CASSFAGIFDEQYF. The CDR3 DNA sequence: TGTGCCAGCAGTTTTGCAGGGATATTCGACGAGCAGTACTTC.